These 5 T cell receptor beta chains were all obtained from the same sample, sequenced in a study of blood T cell repertoires in COVID-19. Method: immunoSEQ multiplex PCR; TCRdb's copy keeps in-frame clones and lacks some. The sample has hundreds of thousands of clones; 80% to 90% are singletons. The sample taken for sequencing was peripheral blood. Every receptor here comes from an older woman with acute or convalescent COVID-19.

The V gene is TRBV3-1 (or the pseudogene TRBV3-2), the J gene TRBJ1-5; D possibly corresponds to TRBD1 (5 bases). The CDR3 is 15 residues long. Trimming removed 5 bases from V and 1 base from J, with 12 bases in between. Germline CDR1 and CDR2: LGHDT and YNNKEL (reference sequence). The CDR3 region is CASSSQGASNQPQHF. The CDR3 bases are TGTGCCAGCAGCTCTCAAGGGGCAAGCAATCAGCCCCAGCATTTT.

This clone was seen just once. This chain links TRBV6-2 or TRBV6-3 with TRBJ1-5; D is unclear. V was trimmed by 3 bases and J by 1 base, leaving 4 bases between them. CDR3 size: 13 residues. The germline CDR1 and CDR2 sequences are MNHEY and SVGEGT. The DNA for the CDR3 is TGTGCCAGCAGTTATGGCAGCAATCAGCCCCAGCATTTT. This encodes CASSYGSNQPQHF.

V usage is TRBV1 and J usage is TRBJ1-1. TRBV1 is given as a pseudogene. This CDR3 region has 12 residues. The CDR3: CTSSPPGTEAFF. The CDR3 DNA follows: TGCACCAGCAGCCCCCCCGGTACTGAAGCTTTCTTT.

The rearrangement uses TRBV30 and TRBJ1-6; 8 nucleotides match TRBD1. This CDR3 spans 16 amino acids. The germline gives CDR1 GTSNPN, CDR2 SVGIG (reference sequence). Trimming at V came to 3 bases and at J to 1 base, leaving 5 bases not matched to a gene. CDR3 in amino acids: CAWRRQGASYNSPLHF. The DNA of the CDR3 is TGTGCCTGGAGGCGGCAGGGGGCGTCCTATAATTCACCCCTCCACTTT.

The chain joins TRBV7-9 to TRBJ1-2, with D possibly TRBD1 on 6 matching bases. The germline gives CDR1 SEHNR, CDR2 FQNEAQ (reference sequence). Trimming left V 2 bases short and J 8 bases short, with 15 bases between. CDR3 length: 14 residues. The CDR3 loop reads CASSLPEGGGGYTF. The CDR3 DNA reads as TGTGCCAGCAGCTTACCCGAAGGGGGTGGCGGCTACACCTTC.